These 25 T cell receptor beta chains share one sample of origin, sequenced in a study of CD8+CD57+ T cells in acquired aplastic anemia. Genomic DNA provided the template from which TCR beta VDJ and CDR3 profiles were obtained. One entry per CDR3 protein results from TCRdb running MiXCR on the reads. The data show over 150,000 distinct CDR3 sequences, 50% to 55% seen once. Sequencing was done on a sample of sorted CD4+, CD8+, or CD8+CD57+ T cells (not recorded which) from PBMCs. Receptor source: a human donor in good health, serving as a control.

Many counts were recorded for this clonotype. This rearrangement joins TRBV10-3 to TRBJ2-1; 8 positions match TRBD2. Trimming at V came to 0 bases and at J to 2 bases, leaving 0 bases not matched to a gene. This CDR3 is 15 amino acids long. Germline-derived CDR1 and CDR2 are ENHRY and SYGVKD. CDR3 DNA: TGTGCCATCAGTGAGTCGCGGGAGGCCTACAATGAGCAGTTCTTC. It translates to CAISESREAYNEQFF.

The chain is built from TRBV25-1 and TRBJ2-1, with unresolved D. The CDR3 consists of 12 residues. CDR1 is MGHDK and CDR2 is SYGVNS in the germline V gene. V was clipped by 4 bases and J by 7 bases, with 8 bases between them. The DNA for the CDR3 is TGTGCCAGCAGTGCCCCGCCTAATGAGCAGTTCTTC. The encoded protein is CASSAPPNEQFF.

This clonotype was detected many times. The rearrangement joins TRBV9 to TRBJ1-6; D uncertain. With 10 bases removed from V and 6 bases from J, the gap between germline ends came to 20 bases. The CDR3 has 15 residues. The germline V gene has CDR1 SGDLS and CDR2 YYNGEE. CDR3 region: CALNVESASNSPLHF. CDR3 nucleotide sequence: TGTGCCCTAAACGTGGAATCGGCTTCTAATTCACCCCTCCACTTT. The complete variable domain, with remaining parts taken from reference TRBV9 and TRBJ1-6, reads DSGVTQTPKHLITATGQRVTLRCSPRSGDLSVYWYQQSLDQGLQFLIQYYNGEERAKGNILERFSAQQFPDLHSELNLSSLELGDSALYFCALNVESASNSPLHFGNGTRLTVT.

This clonotype has a count of ten or more. The chain has TRBV5-6 and TRBJ1-6, with 9 bases fitting TRBD1. Germline V CDR1 and CDR2: SGHDT, YYEEEE. Germline trimming cut 0 bases from V and 8 bases from J; bases unmatched to any gene: 12. The length of the CDR3 is 18 residues. The DNA of the CDR3 is TGTGCCAGCAGCTTGGTCAAGGGACAGGGATCTTTTCATTCACCCCTCCACTTT. Encoded protein: CASSLVKGQGSFHSPLHF.

Worth noting for this clonotype: Lacking the conserved final phenylalanine or tryptophan, this CDR3 likely reflects a read error. Because the CDR3's place on the DNA is in doubt, the DNA is left out and the CDR3 is given as listed by TCRdb. The J gene is TRBJ2-5, the V gene TRBV5-1; the table's D call TRBD2 went unverified against the DNA. Germline-derived CDR1 and CDR2 are SGHRS and YFSETQ. The CDR3 sequence runs 8 residues, both termini included. CDR3 loop: CASSLGGA.

The chain joins TRBV9 to TRBJ2-3, with TRBD1 matching 10 bases. The CDR3 spans 14 residues. V was pared by 3 bases and J by 7 bases, with 5 bases of the junction left unmatched. Germline CDR1 and CDR2: SGDLS and YYNGEE. CDR3 amino acids: CASSEGDRGNTQYF. CDR3 coding DNA: TGTGCCAGCAGCGAGGGGGACAGGGGTAATACGCAGTATTTT.

Only one count was recorded for this clonotype. This rearrangement joins TRBV7-2 to TRBJ2-1; D ambiguous. Germline V gives CDR1 SGHTA, CDR2 FQGNSA. Trimming took 9 bases from V and 12 from J, leaving 6 bases between them. CDR3 length: 8 amino acids. The CDR3 DNA is TGTGCCAGACTTTCGCAGTTCTTC. It encodes CARLSQFF.

This rearrangement joins TRBV9 to TRBJ2-7; D unclear. The germline V gene encodes CDR1 SGDLS and CDR2 YYNGEE. The ends were cut back, 0 bases at V and 7 bases at J, with 11 bases in the middle. The CDR3 has 13 amino acids. CDR3 amino acids: CASSVVISGEQYF. CDR3 nucleotide sequence: TGTGCCAGCAGCGTAGTGATCTCCGGGGAGCAGTACTTC.

The chain joins TRBV28 to TRBJ2-7; 11 bases agree with TRBD2. Looked up from germline, CDR1 is MDHEN and CDR2 is SYDVKM. V shed 6 bases, J shed 1 base, and the junction held 8 bases outside the gene matches. The CDR3 runs 16 residues. CDR3 region: CASRGGTSGLSYEQYF. The CDR3 coding sequence is TGTGCCAGCAGGGGGGGGACTAGCGGACTATCCTACGAGCAGTACTTC.

The chain links TRBV6-4 to TRBJ1-1; D is undetermined. V lost 4 bases, J lost 5 bases, and 11 bases lay in between. Germline V CDR1 and CDR2: MRHNA, SNTAGT. The CDR3 has 13 amino acids. The DNA for the CDR3 is TGTGCCAGCAGTGTCCGGTACGGGACTGAAGCTTTCTTT. This translates into CASSVRYGTEAFF.

This clonotype was counted at least ten times. The genes are TRBV7-2 and TRBJ2-7, with 10 nucleotides matching TRBD1. Germline loops: CDR1 SGHTA, CDR2 FQGNSA. The CDR3 spans 17 residues. J lost 0 bases, V lost 1 base, and 6 bases had no gene match. CDR3 coding DNA: TGTGCCAGCAGCTTAGAGGGGACAGGGGTCAGCTCCTACGAGCAGTACTTC. The encoded protein is CASSLEGTGVSSYEQYF.

CDR3 sequence (DNA): TGTGCCAGCAGCTTAGGTCGGGGGTCAAACACCGGGGAGCTGTTTTTT. Its protein product is CASSLGRGSNTGELFF. The chain links TRBV5-5 to TRBJ2-2; possible D gene TRBD2, 6 bases. The CDR3 length is 16 residues. CDR1 is SGHKS and CDR2 is YYEKEE in the germline V gene (reference sequence). The ends were cut back, 2 bases at V and 2 bases at J, with 13 bases in the middle. Filled out from reference TRBV5-5 and TRBJ2-2, the complete variable domain reads DAGVTQSPTHLIKTRGQQVTLRCSPISGHKSVSWYQQVLGQGPQFIFQYYEKEERGRGNFPDRFSARQFPNYSSELNVNALLLGDSALYLCASSLGRGSNTGELFFGEGSRLTVL.

This clonotype was observed many times. The rearrangement links TRBV7-2 to TRBJ2-5; TRBD1 agrees at 9 bases. CDR1 SGHTA and CDR2 FQGNSA come from the germline V gene. V lost 0 bases to trimming and J lost 2 bases; unmatched junction nucleotides: 7. The CDR3 is made up of 17 amino acids. CDR3 amino acids: CASSLAGGTGWQETQYF. The CDR3 DNA follows: TGTGCCAGCAGCTTAGCAGGGGGGACAGGGTGGCAAGAGACCCAGTACTTC.

This clonotype was seen many times. J is TRBJ1-1 and V is TRBV7-2; 7 positions match TRBD1. With 2 bases clipped from V and 4 bases from J, the junction kept 4 bases outside the gene matches. Germline V gene lookup returns CDR1 SGHTA and CDR2 FQGNSA. The CDR3 consists of 14 residues. In DNA, the CDR3 is TGTGCCAGCAGCTTACAGGGGGTTGTCACTGAAGCTTTCTTT. This encodes CASSLQGVVTEAFF.

This clonotype was detected only a few times. The chain has TRBV6-1 and TRBJ2-1, with D perhaps TRBD1 (5 bases). In germline, CDR1 is MNHNS, CDR2 SASEGT. The CDR3 sequence is 19 residues long. V was pared by 5 bases and J by 2 bases, with 25 bases between. The CDR3 bases are TGTGCCAGCAGTTACGCAGAGTTTGGGGCCGAGACTGCCTACAATGAGCAGTTCTTC. Its protein is CASSYAEFGAETAYNEQFF.

In its sample, this clonotype was seen many times. The V gene is TRBV7-9, the J gene TRBJ1-6; the match to TRBD1 covers 9 bases. The V gene's germline CDR1 is SEHNR and CDR2 FQNEAQ (reference sequence). The CDR3 extends over 15 amino acids. V gave up 5 bases and J gave up 9 bases; unmatched junction bases: 8. CDR3 amino acids: CASSLNTGGVSPLHF. CDR3 DNA: TGTGCCAGCAGCCTTAACACAGGGGGCGTTTCACCCCTCCACTTT. Complete variable domain (other parts from reference TRBV7-9 and TRBJ1-6): DTGVSQNPRHKITKRGQNVTFRCDPISEHNRLYWYRQTLGQGPEFLTYFQNEAQLEKSRLLSDRFSAERPKGSFSTLEIQRTEQGDSAMYLCASSLNTGGVSPLHFGNGTRLTVT.

This sequence joins TRBV20-1 and TRBJ1-4; 7 nucleotides align to TRBD1. This CDR3 is built from 17 residues. The ends lost 4 bases at V and 4 bases at J; junction bases unmatched: 15. Germline-derived CDR1 and CDR2 are DFQATT and SNEGSKA (reference sequence). The CDR3 DNA follows: TGCAGTGCTAAAAAAATTACCGGGACAGCGGGTAATGAAAAACTGTTTTTT. Amino acids: CSAKKITGTAGNEKLFF.

On this clonotype: A read error may explain this, as a much larger clone is one base away. The chain carries TRBV14 and TRBJ1-1; D is uncertain. The CDR3 is 12 residues long. The V end was cut by 4 bases, the J end by 0 bases, with 3 bases between. Germline CDR1 SGHDN, CDR2 FVKESK. The CDR3, as DNA: TGTGCCAGCAGCCCCATGAACACTGAAGCTTTCTTT. It encodes CASSPMNTEAFF.

This clonotype was seen a few times. One end of the junction varies from germline; a read error may be responsible. The genes are TRBV2 and TRBJ2-7; 9 bases agree with TRBD1. From germline, CDR1 is SNHLY and CDR2 FYNNEI. This CDR3 region has 17 residues. The CDR3 DNA follows: TGTGCCGGCAGTGAAGGAGCCGGGACAGGGAGTGGCTACGAGCAGTACTTC. Residues: CAGSEGAGTGSGYEQYF.

This clonotype was seen more than once but under ten times. The chain employs TRBV7-6 and TRBJ2-7; 15 bases map to TRBD2. The CDR3 is made up of 17 amino acids. The trim removed 1 base at V and 3 bases at J, leaving 4 bases unmatched. The germline V gene encodes CDR1 SGHVS and CDR2 FNYEAQ. Here the CDR3 DNA reads TGTGCCAGCAGCTTAGGGGGACTAGCGGGGGGCCGCTACGAGCAGTACTTC. Its protein product is CASSLGGLAGGRYEQYF. Filled out from reference TRBV7-6 and TRBJ2-7, the complete variable domain reads GAGVSQSPRYKVTKRGQDVALRCDPISGHVSLYWYRQALGQGPEFLTYFNYEAQQDKSGLPNDRFSAERPEGSISTLTIQRTEQRDSAMYRCASSLGGLAGGRYEQYFGPGTRLTVT.

This clonotype was picked up one time. V and J are TRBV20-1 and TRBJ2-7; 10 nucleotides line up with TRBD1. Germline assignment: CDR1 DFQATT and CDR2 SNEGSKA (reference sequence). The CDR3 totals 13 residues. J gave up 5 bases and V 1 base, and 2 bases lay outside the gene matches. The CDR3 region has the DNA TGCAGTGCTAGAGCGGACAGGGGGGACGAGCAGTACTTC. Translating it yields CSARADRGDEQYF.

The chain employs TRBV28 and TRBJ1-6, with D uncertain. The germline CDR1 and CDR2 sequences are MDHEN and SYDVKM. Trimming took 5 bases from V and 0 from J, leaving 17 bases between them. The CDR3 length is 18 residues. The CDR3 protein is CASSITSVLTSYNSPLHF. As DNA, the CDR3 is TGTGCCAGCAGTATCACATCCGTCTTGACCTCCTATAATTCACCCCTCCACTTT.

This clonotype came up once. A read error is possible here, since a much larger clone lies one base away. The genes are TRBV12-3 or TRBV12-4 and TRBJ1-5, with 8 nucleotides matching TRBD1. The CDR3 extends over 18 amino acids. DNA of the CDR3: TGTGCCAGCATCACACCCAGGGGGCGCGGGTTAAGTACTCAGTCCCAGCATTTT. It codes for CASITPRGRGLSTQSQHF.

This clonotype turned up a few times. A read error may be the cause here, since a much bigger clone is one base away. The chain links TRBV28 to TRBJ2-7; 7 nucleotides line up with TRBD2. There are 12 residues in the CDR3. CDR1 is MDHEN and CDR2 is SYDVKM in the germline V gene. The V segment lost 7 bases and the J segment 6 bases; nucleotides outside the gene matches: 6. CDR3 region: CASKRGTSEQYF. CDR3 coding DNA: TGTGCCAGCAAGCGGGGCACTTCCGAGCAGTACTTC.

This clonotype was observed a few times. V is TRBV20-1 and J is TRBJ1-2, with D perhaps matching TRBD1 (5 bases). The CDR3 runs 14 residues. Germline V CDR1 and CDR2: DFQATT, SNEGSKA (reference sequence). Trimming took off 0 bases at V and 0 bases at J, with 8 bases between the two ends. CDR3 coding DNA: TGCAGTGCTAGAGAGAGACAGACTAACTATGGCTACACCTTC. This sequence encodes CSARERQTNYGYTF.